The rows below give T cell receptor beta chains drawn from one sample of a study of shared clonotypes between healthy human individuals. Using immunoSEQ multiplex PCR, the repertoire was profiled, and TCRdb retains in-frame clones only, with some absent. The table shows about 2.2 million clones, with more than 85% occurring only once. The sequencing input was naive CD8+ T cells from PBMCs. These receptors came from a man between 18 and 35 years old in good health. Some clones in this sample may be carry-over from other donors' samples. CDR3s leave out the opening cysteine and the closing phenylalanine or tryptophan.

cdr3_length v_call cdr3_aa
14 TRBV15 ATSGRSETGNTEAF
14 TRBV7-9 ASSLPPGQGPREAF
12 TRBV13 ASTHPGESYEQY
12 TRBV27 ASSPPSGSDTQY
11 TRBV5-4 ASSQTAPYGYT
12 TRBV19 ASSMYSFQETQY
10 TRBV5-1 ASSLPGSEAF
11 TRBV5-5 ASSLRVTTEAF
11 TRBV4-2 ASSQGHNYEQY
13 TRBV30 AWSAHPGTPFEAF
12 TRBV6-6 ASSYGTSAYEQY
13 TRBV5-4 ASRPSPGGDQPQH
12 TRBV5-4 ASSPGRDREGYT
12 TRBV5-5 ASSWRGYDEKLF
13 TRBV19 ASRALGASRGELF
12 TRBV5-1 ASSPRTSWYEQY
14 TRBV4-1 ASSQVSSGRAGELF
12 TRBV7-6 ASSLTGEDDEQY
14 TRBV10-3 ATRGELAGGSTEAF
14 TRBV29-1 SVEPGQGTSTDTQY
12 TRBV2 ASSRTGITGELF
10 TRBV6-6 ASSSRDRALY
13 TRBV7-8 ASSPHFRGDQPQH
14 TRBV5-5 ASSPLADLNTDTQY
12 TRBV9 ASSDYGTANTIY
16 TRBV4-1 ASSQDARGRSSYNEQF
10 TRBV30 AWSVYEYEQY
14 TRBV28 ASSFGQGTTGEKLF
12 TRBV28 ASSFMGWDGGYT